The next 8 T cell receptor beta chains were all read from a single sample in a study of cytomegalovirus exposure and HLA in healthy donors. The PCR used 60 Vbeta and 13 Jbeta primers. The method was immunoSEQ multiplex PCR; TCRdb's version includes in-frame clones alone and lacks a portion of them. Its table records about 59,000 clones. Sequencing used PBMCs. These receptors were taken from a man aged 30 to 39 in good health and CMV-seropositive.

This chain uses TRBV7-8 with TRBJ1-3; D is ambiguous. Trimming took off 3 bases at V and 4 bases at J, with 10 bases between the two ends. The CDR3 runs 14 residues. The germline CDR1 and CDR2 sequences are SGHVS and FQNEAQ. The CDR3 coding sequence is TGTGCCAGCAGCTTCTCGGGGTCAGGAAACACCATATATTTT. It encodes CASSFSGSGNTIYF. The complete variable domain, with remaining parts taken from reference TRBV7-8 and TRBJ1-3, reads GAGVSQSPRYKVAKRGQDVALRCDPISGHVSLFWYQQALGQGPEFLTYFQNEAQLDKSGLPSDRFFAERPEGSVSTLKIQRTQQEDSAVYLCASSFSGSGNTIYFGEGSWLTVV.

The CDR3 DNA reads TGTGCCAGTAATTCCCTCCCTTCCTGCTACAGACGTATATCCTACGAGCAGTACTTC. It specifies CASNSLPSCYRRISYEQYF. The chain joins TRBV19 to TRBJ2-7, with no clear D. Germline CDR1 is LNHDA and CDR2 is SQIVND (reference sequence). V was shortened by 7 bases and J by 1 base, with 29 bases between the two germline ends. CDR3 length: 19 amino acids.

The chain has TRBV2 and TRBJ1-6; D not resolved. The CDR3 spans 11 residues. Germline assignment: CDR1 SNHLY and CDR2 FYNNEI. The V end was cut by 6 bases, the J end by 8 bases, with 5 bases between. The CDR3 spells CASRRDSPLHF. The CDR3 nucleotides read TGTGCCAGCAGGCGGGATTCACCCCTCCACTTT.

The J gene is TRBJ2-1, the V gene TRBV5-1, with 9 bases matching TRBD1. CDR1 SGHRS and CDR2 YFSETQ come from the germline V gene. V trimming: 4 bases; J trimming: 5 bases; junction bases outside the gene matches: 4. The CDR3 loop spans 14 amino acids. The CDR3 sequence: CASSVGTGNNEQFF. In nucleotides, the CDR3 is TGCGCCAGCAGCGTAGGGACAGGGAACAATGAGCAGTTCTTC.

This chain links TRBV4-1 with TRBJ2-7, with TRBD2 as a possible D gene (5 bases). Trimming took 0 bases from V and 2 from J, leaving 14 bases between them. The CDR3 totals 16 residues. The germline V gene has CDR1 MGHRA and CDR2 YSYEKL. This CDR3 reads CASSQEPSGFAYEQYF. DNA for the CDR3: TGCGCCAGCAGCCAAGAACCAAGCGGCTTCGCCTACGAGCAGTACTTC.

The V call is TRBV30, the J call TRBJ1-2; D is ambiguous. This CDR3 has 12 amino acids. CDR1 is GTSNPN, CDR2 SVGIG, per germline (reference sequence). V gave up 2 bases and J gave up 6 bases, with 10 bases separating them. DNA of the CDR3: TGTGCCTGGAGTTCGGGTATGAATGGCTACACCTTC. It specifies CAWSSGMNGYTF.

The chain links TRBV15 to TRBJ1-5; TRBD1 agrees at 7 bases. Germline lookup yields CDR1 LNHNV and CDR2 YYDKDF (reference sequence). There are 14 residues in the CDR3. V shed 3 bases and J 5 bases; nucleotides not matched to a gene: 4. CDR3: CATSSEGTDQPQHF. CDR3 DNA sequence: TGTGCCACCAGCAGCGAAGGGACAGATCAGCCCCAGCATTTT.

This sequence joins TRBV30 and TRBJ1-1; no definite D call. The ends were cut back, 5 bases at V and 1 base at J, with 5 bases in the middle. CDR3 size: 11 residues. The V gene's germline CDR1 is GTSNPN and CDR2 SVGIG (reference sequence). Written as DNA, the CDR3 is TGTGCCTGGGGAGGGAACACTGAAGCTTTCTTT. Protein product: CAWGGNTEAFF.